This T cell receptor beta chain came from a study of T cell responses to AZD1222 COVID-19 vaccine. Concerning this clone: Its specificity is not known. One junction end does not reproduce the germline sequence, and a read error may be involved.

Clones were sequenced by immunoSEQ multiplex PCR, and TCRdb holds only the in-frame ones, with some missing. Altogether 200,000 to 300,000 clones are present, over 90% being singletons, with the ten largest covering roughly 0.51%. Study findings and constraints: The number of AZD1222 recipients seropositive at baseline was only five or six. Spike-specific TCRs gained breadth and depth after people received two AZD1222 doses.

This CDR3 region has 19 residues. Germline loops: CDR1 SSHAT, CDR2 FNYEAQ (reference sequence). The chain joins TRBV7-7 to TRBJ1-3; tentative D call: TRBD1 (6 bases). This sample comprised peripheral blood, obtained on day 0 of AZD1222 vaccination. The receptor was isolated from an adult in good health. The CDR3 is CASSLVAGAPESSGNTIYF. The CDR3 coding sequence is TGTGCTAGCAGCTTAGTGGCAGGGGCGCCGGAGAGCTCTGGAAACACCATATATTTT. The complete variable domain, with remaining parts taken from reference TRBV7-7 and TRBJ1-3, reads GAGVSQSPRYKVTKRGQDVTLRCDPISSHATLYWYQQALGQGPEFLTYFNYEAQPDKSGLPSDRFSAERPEGSISTLTIQRTEQRDSAMYRCASSLVAGAPESSGNTIYFGEGSWLTVV.